Sequencing of this TCR beta chain was carried out in a study of shared clonotypes between healthy human individuals. This clone appeared a single time. Its antigen is not known. There were no recent acute infections or vaccinations among the donors, who were healthy HIV-negative adults. CDR3 length: 15 amino acids. Germline loops: CDR1 SGDLS, CDR2 YYNGEE. V lost 3 bases and J 6 bases, leaving 18 bases between the germline ends. Notes on the study in general: Larger richness was generally estimated for naive than memory subsets.

Profiling relied on immunoSEQ multiplex PCR, and the TCRdb table lists in-frame clones only, not all of them. The sample carries roughly 2.2 million clones, under 95% recorded once. This sequence was found in a man younger than 35 in good health. Some clones in this sample may be carry-over from other donors' samples. J is TRBJ1-1 and V is TRBV9, with a weak D call TRBD1 (6 bases). Sequences were obtained from naive CD4+ T cells from PBMCs. The subset denotes: CD45RA+ positively selected. The CDR3 spells CASSATGKGLPEAFF. The CDR3 bases are TGTGCCAGCAGCGCCACAGGGAAGGGGCTCCCTGAAGCTTTCTTT.